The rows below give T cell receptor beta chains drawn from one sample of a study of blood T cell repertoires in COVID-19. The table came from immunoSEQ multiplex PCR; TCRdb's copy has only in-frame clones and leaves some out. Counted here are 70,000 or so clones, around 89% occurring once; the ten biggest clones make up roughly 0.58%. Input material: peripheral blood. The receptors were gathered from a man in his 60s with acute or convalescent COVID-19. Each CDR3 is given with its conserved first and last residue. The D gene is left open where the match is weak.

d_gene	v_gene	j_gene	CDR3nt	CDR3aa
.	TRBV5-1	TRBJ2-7	TGCGCCAGCAGCTTGGATCAGGGACTGAGTTACGAGCAGTACTTC	CASSLDQGLSYEQYF
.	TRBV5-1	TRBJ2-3	TGCGCCAGCAGAACCGAAGCCAGGGGCACAGATACGCAGTATTTT	CASRTEARGTDTQYF
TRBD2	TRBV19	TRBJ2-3	TGTGCCAGTAGTATGAGACTAGCGGGGTGGAGGACAGATACGCAGTATTTT	CASSMRLAGWRTDTQYF
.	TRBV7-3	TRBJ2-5	TGTGCCAGCAGCTTAACGTTATCCGGTATGGAGACCCAGTACTTC	CASSLTLSGMETQYF
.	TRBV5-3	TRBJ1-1	TGTGCCAGAAGCTGGGCAGCAACGCTGAACACTGAAGCTTTCTTT	CARSWAATLNTEAFF
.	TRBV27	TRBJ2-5	TGTGCCAGCAGCCGGGTATCCCAAGAGACCCAGTACTTC	CASSRVSQETQYF
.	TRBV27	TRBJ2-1	TGTGCCAGCATCTCCAGGGAATCATATGAGCAGTTCTTC	CASISRESYEQFF
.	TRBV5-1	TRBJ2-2	TGCGCCAGCAGCCGGGACACCTTCACCGGGGAGCTGTTTTTT	CASSRDTFTGELFF
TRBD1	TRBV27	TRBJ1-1	TGTGCCAGCACCACAGGGGCTGAAGCTTTCTTT	CASTTGAEAFF
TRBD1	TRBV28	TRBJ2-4	TGTGCCAGCAGTTTAGTGGGACAGAGCATTCAGTACTTC	CASSLVGQSIQYF
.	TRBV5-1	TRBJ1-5	TGCGCCAGCAGCTTGGATTCCGGCGGGGGCAATCAGCCCCAGCATTTT	CASSLDSGGGNQPQHF
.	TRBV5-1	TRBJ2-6	TGCGCCAGCAGCAAAAGAGCAGGGGTCAGCCTCTCTGGGGCCAACGTCCTGACTTTC	CASSKRAGVSLSGANVLTF
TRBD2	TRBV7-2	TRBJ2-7	TGTGCCAGCAGCTTAGCGGGACTATCCTCCTACGAGCAGTACTTC	CASSLAGLSSYEQYF
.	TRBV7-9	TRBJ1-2	TGTGCCAGCGGCCGGGAGGGCCATGGCTACACCTTC	CASGREGHGYTF
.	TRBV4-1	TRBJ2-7	TGCGCCAGCAGCCCGGACCCGGCGGGGCGATACGAGCAGTACTTC	CASSPDPAGRYEQYF
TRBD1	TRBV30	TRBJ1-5	TGTGCCTGGAGTGTAGGGGGACAGCCGACGCATTTT	CAWSVGGQPTHF
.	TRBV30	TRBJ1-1	TGTGCCTGGAGTGTACGGGTGAACACTGAAGCTTTCTTT	CAWSVRVNTEAFF
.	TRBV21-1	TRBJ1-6	TGTGCCAGCAGCAAGGGTCCGGGACAGGGGAATTCACCCCTCCACTTT	CASSKGPGQGNSPLHF
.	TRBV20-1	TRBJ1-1	TGCAGTGCCCCTTCCAGGGCTGAAGCTTTCTTT	CSAPSRAEAFF
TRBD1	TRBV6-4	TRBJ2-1	TGTGCCAGCAGTGTCGCGGACAGGGTCTACAATGAGCAGTTCTTC	CASSVADRVYNEQFF
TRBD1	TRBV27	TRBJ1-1	TGTGCCAGCACCCCGAACAGGGGAACTGAAGCTTTCTTT	CASTPNRGTEAFF
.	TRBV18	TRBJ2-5	TGTGCCAGCTCACCACTCACAGTTCAAGAGACCCAGTACTTC	CASSPLTVQETQYF
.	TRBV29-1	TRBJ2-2	TGCAGCGTTGCCCTAGCTTCCACCGGGGAGCTGTTTTTT	CSVALASTGELFF
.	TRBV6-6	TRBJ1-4	TGTGCCAGCAGTTACAGAGGGAATGAAAAACTGTTTTTT	CASSYRGNEKLFF